Listed here are 28 T cell receptor beta chains from one sample, sequenced in a study of blood T cell repertoires in COVID-19. Libraries were prepared by immunoSEQ multiplex PCR; TCRdb keeps only in-frame clonotypes and omits some of them. The top ten clones hold around 2.8% of a sample with 390,000 or so clones, 70% to 90% of them seen once. Sequenced sample: peripheral blood. Every receptor here comes from a woman in her thirties with COVID-19, enrolled during active disease.

The chain recombines TRBV6-2 or TRBV6-3 with TRBJ2-7; D ambiguous. The CDR3 sequence is 13 residues long. CDR1 and CDR2 (germline): MNHEY, SVGEGT. Trimming cost V 3 bases and J 1 base, with 7 bases left between them. Here the CDR3 DNA reads TGTGCCAGCAGTTATGCAGGTTCCTACGAGCAGTACTTC. It specifies CASSYAGSYEQYF.

A single count supports this clone. This chain uses TRBV30 with TRBJ1-2, with TRBD1 matching over 7 bases. The V segment lost 4 bases and the J segment 7 bases; nucleotides outside the gene matches: 12. Germline V CDR1 and CDR2: GTSNPN, SVGIG (reference sequence). CDR3 length: 14 residues. Written as DNA, the CDR3 is TGTGCCTGGACGAGAGTAAAACAGGGGTCTGGCTACACCTTC. Protein sequence: CAWTRVKQGSGYTF.

This clone occurred once. V gene TRBV6-2 or TRBV6-3 combines with J gene TRBJ1-1; tentatively, D is TRBD1 (5 bases). Germline V gives CDR1 MNHEY, CDR2 SVGEGT. With 5 bases removed from V and 5 bases from J, the gap between germline ends came to 18 bases. This CDR3 comprises 15 residues. CDR3 DNA: TGTGCCAGCAGTCAGGGTCCCGACGGGTCAACTGAAGCTTTCTTT. Translation gives CASSQGPDGSTEAFF.

V usage is TRBV27 and J usage is TRBJ1-4, with D perhaps matching TRBD1 (6 bases). The CDR3 extends over 14 amino acids. CDR1 and CDR2 (germline): MNHEY, SMNVEV (reference sequence). Deletions cut 6 bases from V and 8 bases from J, with 16 bases between. The CDR3 nucleotides read TGTGCCAGCAGAGGGGGACAAGGAAGGGAAAAACTGTTTTTT. Translation: CASRGGQGREKLFF.

This clone came up once. This chain connects TRBV2 to TRBJ1-2; 7 positions agree with TRBD1. The CDR3 has 11 amino acids. Germline V gene sequence: CDR1 SNHLY, CDR2 FYNNEI. CDR3 DNA: TGTGCGACCAGGGGGGCACGTGGCTACACCTTC. It specifies CATRGARGYTF.

This CDR3 is CASSSTGTSVTDTQYF. In nucleotides, the CDR3 is TGCGCCAGCAGCTCAACCGGGACTAGCGTGACAGATACGCAGTATTTT. The V gene is TRBV5-1, the J gene TRBJ2-3; 10 bases are shared with TRBD2. CDR1 SGHRS and CDR2 YFSETQ come from the germline V gene. This CDR3 is 16 amino acids long. Germline trimming cut 3 bases from V and 3 bases from J; bases unmatched to any gene: 7.

The chain uses TRBV18 and TRBJ2-1; the match to TRBD2 covers 7 bases. The length of the CDR3 is 15 residues. Per germline, CDR1 KGHSH and CDR2 LQKENI. J lost 3 bases, V lost 6 bases, and 8 bases had no gene match. CDR3 residues: CASSPTGTNYNEQFF. CDR3 DNA sequence: TGTGCCAGCTCGCCCACCGGGACTAACTACAATGAGCAGTTCTTC.

The rearrangement links TRBV5-4 to TRBJ2-3; D remains unclear. The CDR3 has 16 amino acids. Germline-derived CDR1 and CDR2 are SGHNT and YYREEE (reference sequence). V lost 4 bases, J lost 0 bases, and 15 bases lay in between. The DNA of the CDR3 is TGTGCCAGCAGCCCGCACGGTCTTACTAGCACAGATACGCAGTATTTT. Its protein is CASSPHGLTSTDTQYF.

V is TRBV5-6 and J is TRBJ1-2; TRBD1 might be the D (5 bases). The CDR3 runs to 14 residues. CDR1 is SGHDT, CDR2 YYEEEE, per germline. Trimming removed 1 base at V and 7 bases at J, with 14 bases between. CDR3 loop: CASSLRAGKGGYTF. The CDR3 nucleotides are TGTGCCAGCAGCTTGCGGGCAGGGAAGGGTGGCTACACCTTC.

The chain combines TRBV2 with TRBJ2-2; D possibly corresponds to TRBD1 (6 bases). Germline values: CDR1 SNHLY, CDR2 FYNNEI. V was trimmed by 6 bases and J by 6 bases, leaving 14 bases between them. The CDR3 totals 14 residues. The DNA for the CDR3 is TGTGCCAGCAGCCCGCAGGGGCTGCCCGGGGAGCTGTTTTTT. It specifies CASSPQGLPGELFF.

This clone was seen only a few times. This CDR3 is CATSRDRAGRGYTF. CDR3 DNA: TGTGCCACCAGCAGAGATCGGGCAGGGCGCGGCTACACCTTC. The chain is built from TRBV15 and TRBJ1-2, with D perhaps matching TRBD1 (5 bases). The CDR3 runs 14 residues. The ends were cut back, 0 bases at V and 8 bases at J, with 13 bases in the middle. Germline-derived CDR1 and CDR2 are LNHNV and YYDKDF (reference sequence).

The gene calls are TRBV7-8 and TRBJ1-5; D gene uncertain. In germline, CDR1 is SGHVS, CDR2 FQNEAQ. CDR3 size: 16 residues. Deletions cut 1 base from V and 2 bases from J, with 12 bases between. This CDR3 is CASSLVGGWGNQPQHF. CDR3 nucleotide sequence: TGTGCCAGCAGCTTAGTGGGAGGGTGGGGCAATCAGCCCCAGCATTTT.

This clone was counted once. The chain links TRBV30 to TRBJ1-2; D is unclear. This CDR3 comprises 13 residues. Germline V gene lookup returns CDR1 GTSNPN and CDR2 SVGIG (reference sequence). V lost 1 base, J lost 8 bases, and 14 bases lay in between. CDR3 region: CAWSAQVQVGYTF. The CDR3 bases are TGTGCCTGGAGTGCCCAGGTACAAGTCGGCTACACCTTC.

This clone was picked up one time. The CDR3 region is CASSQGTGRLVEQYF. The DNA for the CDR3 is TGTGCCAGCAGCCAAGGTACAGGAAGGTTAGTCGAGCAGTACTTC. The gene calls are TRBV3-1 (or the pseudogene TRBV3-2) and TRBJ2-7; possibly TRBD1 for D (5 bases). This CDR3 is built from 15 residues. The germline V gene encodes CDR1 LGHDT and CDR2 YNNKEL (reference sequence). The V gene lost 1 base and the J gene lost 6 bases, with 16 bases spanning the gap.

This clone was recorded a few times. The rearrangement uses TRBV4-3 and TRBJ1-4; D is possibly TRBD1 (5 bases). This CDR3 has 19 residues. V shed 3 bases and J shed 3 bases, with 23 bases lying between them. The germline gives CDR1 LGHNA, CDR2 YSLEER. CDR3 nucleotide sequence: TGCGCCAGCAGCCACCCCACAACGGGGGAGGGGTTGGCTAATGAAAAACTGTTTTTT. It is translated as CASSHPTTGEGLANEKLFF.

The rearrangement links TRBV6-6 to TRBJ2-3; possible D gene TRBD2, 5 bases. The CDR3 is made up of 15 amino acids. V shed 3 bases and J shed 2 bases, with 12 bases lying between them. Germline lookup yields CDR1 MNHNY and CDR2 SVGAGI (reference sequence). CDR3: CASSYLWGATDTQYF. The CDR3 nucleotides read TGTGCCAGCAGTTATCTCTGGGGAGCCACAGATACGCAGTATTTT.

V gene TRBV10-3 combines with J gene TRBJ1-5; tentative D call: TRBD1 (5 bases). V was cut by 6 bases and J by 7 bases, with 25 bases left in between. Germline V CDR1 and CDR2: ENHRY, SYGVKD. CDR3 length equals 17 residues. The DNA of the CDR3 is TGTGCCATCAGCGTGGGACCGCGCGGCGGGGGTATACAGCCCCAGCATTTT. Protein product: CAISVGPRGGGIQPQHF.

The V call is TRBV7-9, the J call TRBJ2-7; the match to TRBD1 covers 8 bases. Germline assignment: CDR1 SEHNR and CDR2 FQNEAQ (reference sequence). The CDR3 length is 13 residues. The junction had 3 bases not matched to a gene; V was cut back by 3 bases and J by 5 bases. The CDR3 loop is CASSFSGGHEQYV. CDR3 nucleotide sequence: TGTGCCAGCAGCTTTTCAGGGGGCCACGAGCAGTACGTC.

The rearrangement joins TRBV2 to TRBJ2-5; a possible D gene is TRBD2 (5 bases). The ends were cut back, 6 bases at V and 3 bases at J, with 8 bases in the middle. CDR1 and CDR2 (germline): SNHLY, FYNNEI. This CDR3 spans 12 amino acids. DNA for the CDR3: TGTGCCAGCAGGGACTTCGAAGAGACCCAGTACTTC. Translation: CASRDFEETQYF.

This chain uses TRBV29-1 with TRBJ2-7; 9 bases align to TRBD1. This CDR3 spans 12 amino acids. Per the germline V gene, CDR1 is SQVTM and CDR2 is ANQGSEA. CDR3 DNA: TGCAACGGGACAGGGCACTCCTACGAGCAGTACTTC. This sequence encodes CNGTGHSYEQYF.

The J gene is TRBJ2-3, the V gene TRBV28, with D tentatively TRBD2 (5 bases). V lost 1 base to trimming and J lost 9 bases, with 8 bases between them. The CDR3 consists of 12 residues. Germline lookup yields CDR1 MDHEN and CDR2 SYDVKM. Written as DNA, the CDR3 is TGTGCCAGCAGTTTATATAGGGAGACGCAGTATTTT. This sequence encodes CASSLYRETQYF.

The rearrangement uses TRBV9 and TRBJ2-3, with D perhaps TRBD2 (6 bases). The CDR3 is 16 residues long. Germline CDR1 reads SGDLS; CDR2 reads YYNGEE. V lost 0 bases and J 6 bases, leaving 17 bases between the germline ends. This CDR3 is CASSVARASVGDTQYF. The CDR3 DNA reads as TGTGCCAGCAGCGTAGCTAGGGCTAGCGTTGGGGATACGCAGTATTTT.

The rearrangement uses TRBV5-6 and TRBJ2-3, with 8 bases fitting TRBD2. Per germline, CDR1 SGHDT and CDR2 YYEEEE. The CDR3 consists of 19 residues. After removal of 2 bases from V and 2 bases from J, the junction contained 16 bases not matched to a gene. The CDR3 DNA reads TGTGCCAGCAGCTTATTTATACGGTCTAGCGGGCCGTACACAGATACGCAGTATTTT. This translates into CASSLFIRSSGPYTDTQYF.

The chain has TRBV14 and TRBJ1-4; no firm D call. The CDR3 totals 15 residues. Germline V gene sequence: CDR1 SGHDN, CDR2 FVKESK. V shed 3 bases and J shed 2 bases, with 10 bases lying between them. The DNA of the CDR3 is TGTGCCAGCAGCCACGCAGGTGACACTAATGAAAAACTGTTTTTT. Protein sequence: CASSHAGDTNEKLFF. Filled out from reference TRBV14 and TRBJ1-4, the complete variable domain reads EAGVTQFPSHSVIEKGQTVTLRCDPISGHDNLYWYRRVMGKEIKFLLHFVKESKQDESGMPNNRFLAERTGGTYSTLKVQPAELEDSGVYFCASSHAGDTNEKLFFGSGTQLSVL.

V is TRBV4-1 and J is TRBJ1-1; 8 bases line up with TRBD1. Trimming at V came to 4 bases and at J to 1 base, leaving 2 bases not matched to a gene. Per the germline V gene, CDR1 is MGHRA and CDR2 is YSYEKL. The CDR3 contains 14 residues. For the CDR3, the DNA is TGCGCCAGCAGCCGCGGACAGGGGAACACTGAAGCTTTCTTT. The encoded protein is CASSRGQGNTEAFF.

This clone turned up a few times. V gene TRBV7-9 combines with J gene TRBJ1-2; 9 bases agree with TRBD1. The CDR3 sequence is 15 residues long. Germline V CDR1 and CDR2: SEHNR, FQNEAQ (reference sequence). Trimming removed 4 bases from V and 3 bases from J; junction bases left unmatched: 6. The CDR3 DNA is TGTGCCAGCAGCTCGGACAGGGGATTCGACTATGGCTACACCTTC. Its protein is CASSSDRGFDYGYTF.

The rearrangement joins TRBV19 to TRBJ2-1; D may be TRBD2 (6 bases). The CDR3 covers 16 residues. Trimming removed 6 bases from V and 5 bases from J, with 20 bases in between. Germline CDR1 is LNHDA and CDR2 is SQIVND (reference sequence). CDR3 DNA sequence: TGTGCCAGTAGCCCAGAGGCCGGGACTCCCGACAATGAGCAGTTCTTC. This encodes CASSPEAGTPDNEQFF.

The rearrangement links TRBV10-3 to TRBJ1-2; 7 bases are a match to TRBD1. Trimming cost V 0 bases and J 0 bases; bases outside gene matches: 7. Looked up from germline, CDR1 is ENHRY and CDR2 is SYGVKD. This CDR3 has 17 residues. CDR3 bases: TGTGCCATCAGTGAGTCACAGGGACAGAGAGCTAACTATGGCTACACCTTC. It translates to CAISESQGQRANYGYTF.